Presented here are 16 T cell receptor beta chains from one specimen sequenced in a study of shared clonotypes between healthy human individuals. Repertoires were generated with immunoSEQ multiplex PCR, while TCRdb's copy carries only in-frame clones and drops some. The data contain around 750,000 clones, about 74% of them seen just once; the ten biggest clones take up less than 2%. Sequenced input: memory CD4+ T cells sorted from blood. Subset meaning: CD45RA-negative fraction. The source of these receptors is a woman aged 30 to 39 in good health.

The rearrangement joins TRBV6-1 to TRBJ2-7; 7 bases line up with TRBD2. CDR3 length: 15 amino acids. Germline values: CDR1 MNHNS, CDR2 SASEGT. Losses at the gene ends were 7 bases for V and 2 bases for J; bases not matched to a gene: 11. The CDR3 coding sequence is TGTGCCAGCACATTCGAGCGGGACTCCCCCTACGAGCAGTACTTC. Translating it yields CASTFERDSPYEQYF.

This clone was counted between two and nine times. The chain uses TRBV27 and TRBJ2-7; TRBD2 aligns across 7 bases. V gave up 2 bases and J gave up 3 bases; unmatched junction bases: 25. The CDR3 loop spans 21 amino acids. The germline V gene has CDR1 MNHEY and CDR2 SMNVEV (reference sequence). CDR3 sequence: CASSLVPLFRGYAGEGYEQYF. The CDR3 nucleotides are TGTGCCAGCAGTTTAGTCCCCTTGTTTAGGGGTTATGCGGGAGAGGGCTACGAGCAGTACTTC.

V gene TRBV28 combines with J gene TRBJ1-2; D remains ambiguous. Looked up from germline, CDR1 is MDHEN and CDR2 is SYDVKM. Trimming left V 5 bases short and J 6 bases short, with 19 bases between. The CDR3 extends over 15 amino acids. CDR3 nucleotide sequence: TGTGCCAGCAGTAGCCCCATCTGGACGCAGGATGGCTACACCTTC. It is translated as CASSSPIWTQDGYTF.

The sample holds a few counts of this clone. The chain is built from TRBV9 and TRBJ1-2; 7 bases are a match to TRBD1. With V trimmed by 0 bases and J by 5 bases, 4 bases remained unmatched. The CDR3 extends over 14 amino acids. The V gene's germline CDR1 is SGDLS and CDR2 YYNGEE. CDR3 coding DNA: TGTGCCAGCAGCGTAGGAGGGGGCGCATATGGCTACACCTTC. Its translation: CASSVGGGAYGYTF.

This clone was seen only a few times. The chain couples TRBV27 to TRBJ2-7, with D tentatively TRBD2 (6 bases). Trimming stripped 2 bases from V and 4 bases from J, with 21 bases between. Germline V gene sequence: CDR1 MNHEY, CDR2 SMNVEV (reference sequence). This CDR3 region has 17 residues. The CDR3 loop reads CASSLRLAREYSYEQYF. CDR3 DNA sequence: TGTGCCAGCAGTTTAAGGCTAGCGAGGGAGTATTCGTACGAGCAGTACTTC.

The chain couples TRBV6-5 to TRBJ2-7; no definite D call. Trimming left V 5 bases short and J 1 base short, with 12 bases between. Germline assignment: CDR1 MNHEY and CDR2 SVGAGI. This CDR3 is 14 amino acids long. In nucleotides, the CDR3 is TGTGCCAGCAGTCAAACGGCGGCTTCCTACGAGCAGTACTTC. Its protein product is CASSQTAASYEQYF.

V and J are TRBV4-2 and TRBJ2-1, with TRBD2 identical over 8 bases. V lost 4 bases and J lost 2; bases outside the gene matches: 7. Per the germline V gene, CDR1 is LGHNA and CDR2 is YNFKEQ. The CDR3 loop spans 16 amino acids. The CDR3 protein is CASSLRSGTTYNEQFF. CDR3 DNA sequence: TGTGCCAGCAGCCTACGTAGCGGGACCACCTACAATGAGCAGTTCTTC.

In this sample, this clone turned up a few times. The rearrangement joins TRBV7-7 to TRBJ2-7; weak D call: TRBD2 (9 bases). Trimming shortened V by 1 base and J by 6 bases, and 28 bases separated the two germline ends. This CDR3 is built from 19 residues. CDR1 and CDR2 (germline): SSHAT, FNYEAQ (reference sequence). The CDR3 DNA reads TGTGCCAGCAGCTTAGTACAGGGGGTGGCGCGGGAGGGAGCAAGCGAGCAGTACTTC. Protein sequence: CASSLVQGVAREGASEQYF.

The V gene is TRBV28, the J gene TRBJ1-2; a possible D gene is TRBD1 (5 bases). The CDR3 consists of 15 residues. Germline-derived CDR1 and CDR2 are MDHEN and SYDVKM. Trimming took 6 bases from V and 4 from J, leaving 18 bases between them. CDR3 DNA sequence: TGTGCCAGCAGGGTACTCCCAGGGAGCTCCTATGGCTACACCTTC. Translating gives CASRVLPGSSYGYTF.

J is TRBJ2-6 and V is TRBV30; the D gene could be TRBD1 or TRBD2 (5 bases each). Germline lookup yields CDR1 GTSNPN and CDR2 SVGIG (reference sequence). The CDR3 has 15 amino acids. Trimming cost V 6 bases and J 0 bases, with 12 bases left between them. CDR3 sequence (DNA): TGTGCCTGCTCCCCGGGGCTCTCTGGGGCCAACGTCCTGACTTTC. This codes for CACSPGLSGANVLTF.

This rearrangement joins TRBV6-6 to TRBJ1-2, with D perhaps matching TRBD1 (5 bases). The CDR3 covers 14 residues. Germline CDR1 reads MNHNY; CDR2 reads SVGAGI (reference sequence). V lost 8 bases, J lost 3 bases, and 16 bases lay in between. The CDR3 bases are TGTGCCAGCTTCACGGGGGGGTCGGACTATGGCTACACCTTC. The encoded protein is CASFTGGSDYGYTF.

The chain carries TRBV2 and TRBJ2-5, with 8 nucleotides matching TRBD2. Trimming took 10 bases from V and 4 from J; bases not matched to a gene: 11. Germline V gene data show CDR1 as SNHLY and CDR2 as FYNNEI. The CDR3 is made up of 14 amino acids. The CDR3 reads CATTGREVRETQYF. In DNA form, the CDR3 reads TGTGCCACCACCGGGAGGGAGGTTCGAGAGACCCAGTACTTC.

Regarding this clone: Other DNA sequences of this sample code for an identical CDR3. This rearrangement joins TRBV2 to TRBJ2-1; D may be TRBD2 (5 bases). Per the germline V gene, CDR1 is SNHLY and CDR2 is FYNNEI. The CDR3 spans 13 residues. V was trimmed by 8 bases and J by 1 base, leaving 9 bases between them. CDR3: CASYTGSYNEQFF. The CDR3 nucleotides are TGTGCCAGCTACACGGGGTCCTACAATGAGCAGTTCTTC. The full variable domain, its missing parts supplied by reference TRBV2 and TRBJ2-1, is EPEVTQTPSHQVTQMGQEVILRCVPISNHLYFYWYRQILGQKVEFLVSFYNNEISEKSEIFDDQFSVERPDGSNFTLKIRSTKLEDSAMYFCASYTGSYNEQFFGPGTRLTVL.

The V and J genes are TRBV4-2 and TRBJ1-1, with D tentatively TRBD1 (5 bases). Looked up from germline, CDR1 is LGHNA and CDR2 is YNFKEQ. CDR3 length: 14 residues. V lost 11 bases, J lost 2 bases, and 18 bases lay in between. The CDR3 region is CAARLTELNTEAFF. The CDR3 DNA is TGTGCCGCCCGACTGACAGAACTTAACACTGAAGCTTTCTTT.

The DNA for the CDR3 is TGTGCCAGCAGAGAACTAGCGGGAGTCCCAGATACGCAGTATTTT. Protein: CASRELAGVPDTQYF. J is TRBJ2-3 and V is TRBV6-1; 11 bases match TRBD2. This CDR3 contains 15 residues. Germline V gene lookup returns CDR1 MNHNS and CDR2 SASEGT. The V segment lost 6 bases and the J segment 4 bases; nucleotides outside the gene matches: 6.

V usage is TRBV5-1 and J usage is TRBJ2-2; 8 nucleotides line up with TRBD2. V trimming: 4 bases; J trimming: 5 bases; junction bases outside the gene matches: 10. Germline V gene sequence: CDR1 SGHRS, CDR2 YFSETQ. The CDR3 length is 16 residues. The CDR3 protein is CASSPTSGASTGELFF. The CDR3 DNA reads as TGCGCCAGCAGCCCAACTAGCGGAGCTTCGACCGGGGAGCTGTTTTTT. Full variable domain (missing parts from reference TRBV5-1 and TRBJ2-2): KAGVTQTPRYLIKTRGQQVTLSCSPISGHRSVSWYQQTPGQGLQFLFEYFSETQRNKGNFPGRFSGRQFSNSRSEMNVSTLELGDSALYLCASSPTSGASTGELFFGEGSRLTVL.